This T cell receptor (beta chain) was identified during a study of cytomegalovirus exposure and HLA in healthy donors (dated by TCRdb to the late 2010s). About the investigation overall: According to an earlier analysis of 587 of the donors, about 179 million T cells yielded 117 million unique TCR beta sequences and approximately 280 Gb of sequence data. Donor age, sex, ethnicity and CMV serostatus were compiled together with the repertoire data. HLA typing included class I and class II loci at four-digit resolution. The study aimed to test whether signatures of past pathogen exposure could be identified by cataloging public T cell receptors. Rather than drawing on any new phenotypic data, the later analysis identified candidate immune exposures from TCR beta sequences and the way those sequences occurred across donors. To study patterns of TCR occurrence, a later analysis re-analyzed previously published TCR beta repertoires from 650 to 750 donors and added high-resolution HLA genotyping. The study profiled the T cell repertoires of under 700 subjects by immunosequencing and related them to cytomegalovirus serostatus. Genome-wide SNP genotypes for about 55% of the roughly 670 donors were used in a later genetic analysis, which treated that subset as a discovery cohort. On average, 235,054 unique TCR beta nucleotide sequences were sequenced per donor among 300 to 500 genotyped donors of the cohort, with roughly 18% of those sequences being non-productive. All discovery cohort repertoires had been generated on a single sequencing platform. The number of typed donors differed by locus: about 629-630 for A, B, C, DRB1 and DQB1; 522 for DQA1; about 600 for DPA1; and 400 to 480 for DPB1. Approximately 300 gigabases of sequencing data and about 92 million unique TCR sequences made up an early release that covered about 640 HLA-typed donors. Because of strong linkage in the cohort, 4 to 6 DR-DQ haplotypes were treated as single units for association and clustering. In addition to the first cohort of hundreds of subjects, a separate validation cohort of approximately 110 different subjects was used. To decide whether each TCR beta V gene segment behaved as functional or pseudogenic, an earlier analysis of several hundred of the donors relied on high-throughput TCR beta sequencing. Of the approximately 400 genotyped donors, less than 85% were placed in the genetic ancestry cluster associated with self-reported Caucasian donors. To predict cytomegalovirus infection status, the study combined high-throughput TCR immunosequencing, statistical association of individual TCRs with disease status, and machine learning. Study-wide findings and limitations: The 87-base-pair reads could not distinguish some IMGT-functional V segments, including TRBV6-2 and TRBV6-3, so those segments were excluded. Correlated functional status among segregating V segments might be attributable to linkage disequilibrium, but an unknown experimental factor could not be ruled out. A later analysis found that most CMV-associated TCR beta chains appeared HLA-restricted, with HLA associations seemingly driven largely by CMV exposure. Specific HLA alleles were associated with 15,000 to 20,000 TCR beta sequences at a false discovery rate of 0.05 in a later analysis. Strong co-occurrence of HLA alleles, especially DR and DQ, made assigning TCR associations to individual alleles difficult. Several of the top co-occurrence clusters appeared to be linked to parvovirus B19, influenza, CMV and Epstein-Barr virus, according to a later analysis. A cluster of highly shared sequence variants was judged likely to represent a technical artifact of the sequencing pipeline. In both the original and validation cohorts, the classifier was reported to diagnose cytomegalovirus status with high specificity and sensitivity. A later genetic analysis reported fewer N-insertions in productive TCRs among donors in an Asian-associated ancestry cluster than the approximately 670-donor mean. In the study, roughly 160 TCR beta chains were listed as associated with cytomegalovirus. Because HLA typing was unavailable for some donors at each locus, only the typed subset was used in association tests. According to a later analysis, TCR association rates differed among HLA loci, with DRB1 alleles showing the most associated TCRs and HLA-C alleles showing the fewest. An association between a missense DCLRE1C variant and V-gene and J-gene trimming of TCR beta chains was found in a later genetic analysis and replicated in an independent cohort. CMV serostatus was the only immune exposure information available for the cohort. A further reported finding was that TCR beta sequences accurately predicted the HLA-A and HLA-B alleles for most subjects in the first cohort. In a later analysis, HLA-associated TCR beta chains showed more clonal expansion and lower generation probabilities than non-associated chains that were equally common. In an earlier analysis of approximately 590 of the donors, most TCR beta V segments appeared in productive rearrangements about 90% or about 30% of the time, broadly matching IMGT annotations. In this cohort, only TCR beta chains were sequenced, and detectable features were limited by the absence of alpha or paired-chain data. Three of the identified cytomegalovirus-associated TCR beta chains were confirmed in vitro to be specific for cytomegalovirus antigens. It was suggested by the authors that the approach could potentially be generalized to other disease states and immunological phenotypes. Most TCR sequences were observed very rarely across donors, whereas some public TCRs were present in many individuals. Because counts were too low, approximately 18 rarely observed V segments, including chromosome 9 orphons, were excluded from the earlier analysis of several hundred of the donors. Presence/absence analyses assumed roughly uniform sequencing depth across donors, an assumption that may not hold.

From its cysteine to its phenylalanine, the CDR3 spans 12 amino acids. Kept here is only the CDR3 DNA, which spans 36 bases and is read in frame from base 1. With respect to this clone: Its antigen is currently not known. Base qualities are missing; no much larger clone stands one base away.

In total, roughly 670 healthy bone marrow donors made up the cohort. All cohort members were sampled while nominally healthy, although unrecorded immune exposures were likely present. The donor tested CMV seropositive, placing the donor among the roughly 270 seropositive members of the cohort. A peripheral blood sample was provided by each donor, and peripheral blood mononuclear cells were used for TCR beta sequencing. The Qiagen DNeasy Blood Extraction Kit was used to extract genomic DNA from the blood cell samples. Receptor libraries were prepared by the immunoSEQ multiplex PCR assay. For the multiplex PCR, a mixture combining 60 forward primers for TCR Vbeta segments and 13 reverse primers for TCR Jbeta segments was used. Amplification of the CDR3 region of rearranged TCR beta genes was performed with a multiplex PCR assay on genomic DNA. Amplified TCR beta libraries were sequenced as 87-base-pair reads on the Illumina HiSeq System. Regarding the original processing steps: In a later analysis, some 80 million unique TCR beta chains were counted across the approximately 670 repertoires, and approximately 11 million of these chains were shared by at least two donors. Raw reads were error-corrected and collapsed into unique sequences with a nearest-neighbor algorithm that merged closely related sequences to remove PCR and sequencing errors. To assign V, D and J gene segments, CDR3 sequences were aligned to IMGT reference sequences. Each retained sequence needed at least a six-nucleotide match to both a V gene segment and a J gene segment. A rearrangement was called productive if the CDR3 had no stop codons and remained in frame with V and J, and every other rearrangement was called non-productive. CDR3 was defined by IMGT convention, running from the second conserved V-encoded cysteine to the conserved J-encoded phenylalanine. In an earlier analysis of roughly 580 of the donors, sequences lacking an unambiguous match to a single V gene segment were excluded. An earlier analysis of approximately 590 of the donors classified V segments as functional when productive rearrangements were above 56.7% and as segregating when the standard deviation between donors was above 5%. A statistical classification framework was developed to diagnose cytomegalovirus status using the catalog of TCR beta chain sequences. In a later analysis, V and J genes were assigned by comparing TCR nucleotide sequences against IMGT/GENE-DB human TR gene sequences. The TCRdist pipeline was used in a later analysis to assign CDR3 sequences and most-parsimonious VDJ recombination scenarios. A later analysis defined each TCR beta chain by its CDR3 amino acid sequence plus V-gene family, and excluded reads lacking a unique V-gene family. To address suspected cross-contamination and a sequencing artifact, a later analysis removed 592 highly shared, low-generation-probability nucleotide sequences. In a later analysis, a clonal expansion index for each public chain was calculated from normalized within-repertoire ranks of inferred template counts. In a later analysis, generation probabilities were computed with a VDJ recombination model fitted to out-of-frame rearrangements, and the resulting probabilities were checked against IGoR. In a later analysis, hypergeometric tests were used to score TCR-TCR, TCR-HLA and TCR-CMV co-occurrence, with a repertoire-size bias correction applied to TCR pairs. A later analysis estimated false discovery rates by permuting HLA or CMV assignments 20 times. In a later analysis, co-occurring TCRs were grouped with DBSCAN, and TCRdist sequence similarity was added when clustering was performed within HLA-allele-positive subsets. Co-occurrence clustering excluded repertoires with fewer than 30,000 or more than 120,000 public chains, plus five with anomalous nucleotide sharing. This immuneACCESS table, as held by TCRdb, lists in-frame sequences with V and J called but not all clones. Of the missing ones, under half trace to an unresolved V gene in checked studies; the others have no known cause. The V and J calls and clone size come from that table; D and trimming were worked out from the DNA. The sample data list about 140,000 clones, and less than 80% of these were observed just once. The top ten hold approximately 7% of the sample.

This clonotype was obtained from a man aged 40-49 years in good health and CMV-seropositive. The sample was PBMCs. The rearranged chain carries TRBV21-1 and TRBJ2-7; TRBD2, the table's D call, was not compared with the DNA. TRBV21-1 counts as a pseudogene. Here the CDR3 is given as CASSSSAYEQYF. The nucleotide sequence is TGTGCCAGCAGCAGTAGCGCCTACGAGCAGTACTTC.